A single sample is the source of the 21 T cell receptor beta chains below, sequenced in a study of beta chain features in type 1 diabetes. The isolated RNA, all of it, was reverse transcribed, so expressed TCRB transcripts were what got sequenced. The protocol was immunoSEQ multiplex PCR, while the TCRdb copy is restricted to in-frame clones and leaves out a portion. Here the sample spans some 150,000 clones, about 9.4% being singletons. The source material was naive CD4+ T cells from blood. The source of these receptors is a man younger than 35 in good health.

In this sample, this clone turned up a few times. J is TRBJ2-2 and V is TRBV29-1; 7 bases align to TRBD1. The trim removed 4 bases at V and 7 bases at J, leaving 6 bases unmatched. The CDR3 covers 13 residues. Germline V gene lookup returns CDR1 SQVTM and CDR2 ANQGSEA. The CDR3 nucleotides read TGCAGCGTTGGACAGGGTATTGTCGGGGAGCTGTTTTTT. It specifies CSVGQGIVGELFF.

This clone was seen only a few times. J is TRBJ2-2 and V is TRBV5-1; D not resolved. V lost 4 bases and J lost 2, with 6 bases in between. From germline, CDR1 is SGHRS and CDR2 YFSETQ. This CDR3 contains 13 residues. CDR3 loop: CASSNLNTGELFF. The CDR3, as DNA: TGCGCCAGCAGCAACCTAAACACCGGGGAGCTGTTTTTT.

The rearrangement uses TRBV5-6 and TRBJ1-1, with D possibly matching TRBD1 (5 bases). V was pared by 0 bases and J by 4 bases, with 10 bases between. The CDR3 loop spans 14 amino acids. Germline values: CDR1 SGHDT, CDR2 YYEEEE. Here the CDR3 DNA reads TGTGCCAGCAGCTTGGGTGGGGGGTCCACTGAAGCTTTCTTT. This translates into CASSLGGGSTEAFF.

This clone showed up just a few times. This sequence joins TRBV5-1 and TRBJ2-7; the match to TRBD1 covers 7 bases. The germline CDR1 and CDR2 sequences are SGHRS and YFSETQ. The V segment lost 0 bases and the J segment 2 bases; nucleotides outside the gene matches: 2. The CDR3 spans 14 residues. The CDR3 bases are TGCGCCAGCAGCTTGGTGACAGGGCCCTACGAGCAGTACTTC. Translation: CASSLVTGPYEQYF.

In this sample, this clone turned up a few times. This sequence joins TRBV4-1 and TRBJ1-1; 7 bases line up with TRBD1. Germline V gene data show CDR1 as MGHRA and CDR2 as YSYEKL. The CDR3 has 15 residues. Losses at the gene ends were 0 bases for V and 3 bases for J; bases not matched to a gene: 4. The CDR3 loop reads CASSQEEGADTEAFF. The CDR3 DNA sequence: TGCGCCAGCAGCCAAGAAGAGGGGGCCGACACTGAAGCTTTCTTT.

CDR3 loop: CASSHTGQGIYNEQFF. In DNA form, the CDR3 reads TGTGCCAGCAGCCATACGGGACAGGGTATTTACAATGAGCAGTTCTTC. This rearrangement joins TRBV4-2 to TRBJ2-1; TRBD1 agrees at 9 bases. The CDR3 runs to 16 residues. V shed 3 bases, J shed 4 bases, and the junction held 7 bases outside the gene matches. CDR1 LGHNA and CDR2 YNFKEQ come from the germline V gene.

The sample holds a few counts of this clone. This chain uses TRBV18 with TRBJ1-3, with D maybe TRBD1 (5 bases). The V gene lost 6 bases and the J gene lost 3 bases, with 15 bases spanning the gap. Germline V gives CDR1 KGHSH, CDR2 LQKENI. The CDR3 consists of 15 residues. The CDR3 region is CASSTGGAIGNTIYF. As DNA, the CDR3 is TGTGCCAGCTCTACCGGAGGGGCTATTGGAAACACCATATATTTT.

This clone was detected only a few times. This chain joins TRBV10-3 and TRBJ2-7, with 7 bases matching TRBD2. Germline-derived CDR1 and CDR2 are ENHRY and SYGVKD. Unmatched junction bases numbered 10, after V lost 2 bases and J lost 3 bases. The CDR3 contains 16 residues. This CDR3 reads CAISESGSGANYEQYF. The CDR3 nucleotides are TGTGCCATCAGTGAGAGTGGGAGCGGGGCCAACTACGAGCAGTACTTC.

This clone was observed a few times. The rearrangement joins TRBV11-2 to TRBJ2-2; the D is unclear. Trimming cost V 1 base and J 4 bases, with 10 bases left between them. Germline CDR1 reads SGHAT; CDR2 reads FQNNGV. The CDR3 runs 15 residues. In nucleotides, the CDR3 is TGTGCCAGCAGCTTAGGGCCGGGTGGCACCGGGGAGCTGTTTTTT. Protein product: CASSLGPGGTGELFF.

Only a few counts were recorded for this clone. V and J are TRBV19 and TRBJ1-5, with D perhaps matching TRBD1 (6 bases). V lost 5 bases and J 7 bases, leaving 15 bases between the germline ends. Germline lookup yields CDR1 LNHDA and CDR2 SQIVND (reference sequence). There are 14 residues in the CDR3. CDR3 nucleotide sequence: TGTGCCAGTAGTGAACAGGGAAGGCGCCAGCCCCAGCATTTT. The encoded protein is CASSEQGRRQPQHF.

This clone was seen a few times. The chain has TRBV2 and TRBJ1-5; D may be TRBD1 (6 bases). This CDR3 has 13 residues. V was trimmed by 5 bases and J by 3 bases, leaving 8 bases between them. The germline gives CDR1 SNHLY, CDR2 FYNNEI. This CDR3 reads CASSTGPNQPQHF. The CDR3 DNA follows: TGTGCCAGCAGTACAGGGCCCAATCAGCCCCAGCATTTT.

This clone was counted between two and nine times. The rearrangement joins TRBV4-2 to TRBJ2-7, with 7 bases that match TRBD1. Per germline, CDR1 LGHNA and CDR2 YNFKEQ. V shed 4 bases and J 2 bases; nucleotides not matched to a gene: 11. The CDR3 is 16 residues long. CDR3 sequence: CASSRTQGSPTYEQYF. The CDR3 nucleotides read TGTGCCAGCAGCCGCACACAGGGGTCCCCTACCTACGAGCAGTACTTC.

This clone was found a few times. This chain connects TRBV5-1 to TRBJ1-4, with 10 bases that match TRBD1. The CDR3 sequence is 14 residues long. V gave up 4 bases and J gave up 8 bases; unmatched junction bases: 5. The V gene's germline CDR1 is SGHRS and CDR2 YFSETQ. This chain's CDR3 is CASSKGQGREKLFF. The CDR3 nucleotides are TGCGCCAGCAGCAAGGGACAGGGGCGCGAAAAACTGTTTTTT. The full variable domain, its missing parts supplied by reference TRBV5-1 and TRBJ1-4, is KAGVTQTPRYLIKTRGQQVTLSCSPISGHRSVSWYQQTPGQGLQFLFEYFSETQRNKGNFPGRFSGRQFSNSRSEMNVSTLELGDSALYLCASSKGQGREKLFFGSGTQLSVL.

In this sample, this clone turned up a few times. The chain is built from TRBV4-1 and TRBJ2-7, with D possibly being TRBD1 (5 bases). This CDR3 has 15 amino acids. The V gene's germline CDR1 is MGHRA and CDR2 YSYEKL. Trimming took off 2 bases at V and 3 bases at J, with 14 bases between the two ends. The CDR3 is CASSQSGLLDYEQYF. DNA of the CDR3: TGCGCCAGCAGCCAATCAGGGCTGCTAGACTACGAGCAGTACTTC.

The J gene is TRBJ1-1, the V gene TRBV5-6, with D tentatively TRBD1 (6 bases). This CDR3 spans 16 amino acids. Trimming pared 0 bases from V and 4 bases from J, leaving 16 bases between. CDR1 and CDR2 from the germline V gene are SGHDT and YYEEEE. CDR3 nucleotides: TGTGCCAGCAGCTTGGACAGGGACCTCGTGGGCACTGAAGCTTTCTTT. Translation gives CASSLDRDLVGTEAFF. Using reference TRBV5-6 and TRBJ1-1 for the parts outside the CDR3, the full variable domain is DAGVTQSPTHLIKTRGQQVTLRCSPKSGHDTVSWYQQALGQGPQFIFQYYEEEERQRGNFPDRFSGHQFPNYSSELNVNALLLGDSALYLCASSLDRDLVGTEAFFGQGTRLTVV.

The chain combines TRBV27 with TRBJ2-5; D might be TRBD1 (6 bases). The germline V gene encodes CDR1 MNHEY and CDR2 SMNVEV (reference sequence). The CDR3 length is 14 residues. Trimming stripped 0 bases from V and 5 bases from J, with 10 bases between. The CDR3 DNA sequence: TGTGCCAGCAGTTTATCGCGCCAGGGGGAGACCCAGTACTTC. It specifies CASSLSRQGETQYF.

This clone was counted a few times. The V gene is TRBV4-1, the J gene TRBJ1-3; no clear D gene. Trimming stripped 4 bases from V and 0 bases from J, with 13 bases between. This CDR3 is built from 16 residues. CDR1 and CDR2 (germline): MGHRA, YSYEKL. The CDR3 bases are TGCGCCAGCAGCCCACCTCCTTCGGTCTCTGGAAACACCATATATTTT. Its translation is CASSPPPSVSGNTIYF.

This clone occurred a few times. This chain joins TRBV4-2 and TRBJ2-2, with TRBD1 identical over 9 bases. The CDR3 contains 17 residues. V lost 4 bases, J lost 6 bases, and 12 bases stayed unmatched. Germline CDR1 is LGHNA and CDR2 is YNFKEQ. The CDR3 bases are TGTGCCAGCAGCCTTATACCTCCGGGACAGGGTGCCGGGGAGCTGTTTTTT. As protein: CASSLIPPGQGAGELFF.

This clone came up a few times. This chain joins TRBV6-5 and TRBJ1-5, with 8 nucleotides matching TRBD1. CDR1 and CDR2 (germline): MNHEY, SVGAGI. This CDR3 comprises 15 residues. Losses at the gene ends were 2 bases for V and 7 bases for J; bases not matched to a gene: 7. The CDR3 sequence is CASSYRTGIGQPQHF. The CDR3 bases are TGTGCCAGCAGTTACAGGACAGGGATCGGACAGCCCCAGCATTTT.

This chain joins TRBV27 and TRBJ2-3, with 7 bases identical to TRBD1. The germline gives CDR1 MNHEY, CDR2 SMNVEV (reference sequence). The trim removed 6 bases at V and 1 base at J, leaving 10 bases unmatched. This CDR3 has 16 amino acids. In DNA, the CDR3 is TGTGCCAGCAGGCCGATCCTAGGGGGCCGCACAGATACGCAGTATTTT. Encoded protein: CASRPILGGRTDTQYF.

The V and J genes are TRBV9 and TRBJ2-2; 13 bases match TRBD2. The CDR3 has 16 amino acids. V gave up 3 bases and J gave up 5 bases; unmatched junction bases: 4. The V gene's germline CDR1 is SGDLS and CDR2 YYNGEE. CDR3 residues: CASSAQTSGGTGELFF. The CDR3 DNA reads TGTGCCAGCAGCGCGCAGACTAGCGGGGGGACCGGGGAGCTGTTTTTT.